The 5 T cell receptor beta chains below all came from one sample that was sequenced in a study of cytomegalovirus exposure and HLA in healthy donors. Primers: 60 Vbeta forward and 13 Jbeta reverse. Only in-frame clones appear in the TCRdb table, and some are missing; sequencing was by immunoSEQ multiplex PCR. The data show 85,000 to 100,000 clones, around 74% seen once. Sample: PBMCs. These TCRs come from a man aged 45-65 years in good health and CMV-seropositive.

The genes are TRBV14 and TRBJ2-2; the D gene is possibly TRBD1 (5 bases). Trimming cost V 3 bases and J 4 bases, with 9 bases left between them. The V gene's germline CDR1 is SGHDN and CDR2 FVKESK. The CDR3 has 14 residues. CDR3 residues: CASSQTEPTGELFF. Here the CDR3 DNA reads TGTGCCAGCAGCCAGACAGAACCCACCGGGGAGCTGTTTTTT.

V gene TRBV4-2 combines with J gene TRBJ2-5, with 9 bases matching TRBD2. Germline V gene data show CDR1 as LGHNA and CDR2 as YNFKEQ. There are 16 residues in the CDR3. The junction had 7 bases not matched to a gene; V was cut back by 0 bases and J by 5 bases. CDR3 DNA sequence: TGTGCCAGCAGCCAAGAGGCGGTGGCGGGGGGGGAGACCCAGTACTTC. It is translated as CASSQEAVAGGETQYF.

This chain joins TRBV14 and TRBJ1-2, with TRBD1 identical over 7 bases. The V gene end was trimmed by 4 bases and the J gene end by 8 bases; junction bases not matched to a gene: 4. Germline lookup yields CDR1 SGHDN and CDR2 FVKESK. The CDR3 has 12 residues. CDR3 in amino acids: CASSPTGNGYTF. CDR3 sequence (DNA): TGTGCCAGCAGCCCGACAGGGAACGGCTACACCTTC. Full variable domain (outside the CDR3, taken from reference TRBV14 and TRBJ1-2): EAGVTQFPSHSVIEKGQTVTLRCDPISGHDNLYWYRRVMGKEIKFLLHFVKESKQDESGMPNNRFLAERTGGTYSTLKVQPAELEDSGVYFCASSPTGNGYTFGSGTRLTVV.

CDR3 loop: CTSSQVTKARGHGYTF. The CDR3, as DNA: TGCACCAGCAGCCAAGTTACTAAGGCGAGGGGGCATGGCTACACCTTC. This rearrangement joins TRBV1 to TRBJ1-2; TRBD1, the D gene given by the table, was not confirmed from the DNA. TRBV1 is given as a pseudogene. The CDR3 consists of 16 residues.

The rearrangement links TRBV4-3 to TRBJ1-4, with D maybe TRBD1 (6 bases). The length of the CDR3 is 16 residues. V lost 0 bases and J 4 bases, leaving 12 bases between the germline ends. The germline gives CDR1 LGHNA, CDR2 YSLEER. DNA for the CDR3: TGCGCCAGCAGCCAAGATAGAGGGGGGGATAATGAAAAACTGTTTTTT. This codes for CASSQDRGGDNEKLFF.